This T cell receptor (beta chain) was recorded in a study of shared T cell receptors in the human thymus (dated by TCRdb to about 2021). For the wider study: The study investigated the way shared, self-reactive T-cell receptor alpha chains are produced in the human thymus.

Taken from the germline V gene, the CDR1 and CDR2 loops are SGHTA and FQGNSA. The V and J ends are trimmed by 1 base and 1 base, leaving 21 bases between them. There are 19 amino acids in the CDR3, from cysteine to phenylalanine inclusive. Here the CDR3 DNA is all that survives: 57 bases in frame from base 1. For this clone: Its antigen is currently not known. Nothing much larger sits one base from this clone, and base qualities are not available.

The library was produced with the immunoSEQ multiplex PCR assay. TCRdb carries this immuneACCESS record with in-frame sequences only. Its versions omit some clonotypes, under half of them owing to an unresolved V gene in the studies checked, with the rest unexplained. This sample gives a few hundred thousand clones in total; 95% of them show up just once. The ten biggest clones cover roughly 0.02% of the sample. The receptor's source is a human donor. The sequenced sample was thymocytes. The sequence links TRBV7-2 to TRBJ2-3; TRBD1 could be the D gene, as 5 bases match. The DNA sequence follows: TGTGCCAGCAGCTTAGAGGGGATTTCAACCTATCGGGGCACAGATACGCAGTATTTT. It codes for CASSLEGISTYRGTDTQYF.